Listed below are T cell receptor beta chains from one sample, sequenced in a study of regulatory T cells in long-lasting Graves disease. TCRdb redid the calling of the multiplex PCR reads with MiXCR, one entry per CDR3 protein. The sample lists 450,000 to 600,000 distinct CDR3 sequences; roughly 16% were seen once. These same records also appear under a second study, on T cells in Graves' hyperthyroidism and ophthalmopathy.

The sequenced sample was peripheral blood mononuclear cells (PBMCs), obtained at new diagnosis, from a patient treated with antithyroid drugs. These receptors originate from a middle-aged man with Graves disease. CDR3s leave out the opening cysteine and the closing phenylalanine or tryptophan. Not all rows give a size; the values are once, few, many and, for expanded clones, a class.

v_gene	j_gene	abundance	CDR3aa
TRBV15	TRBJ2-1	many	ATSRDPERDNEQF
TRBV11-2	TRBJ2-7	many	ASSLIAGDEQY
TRBV6-1	TRBJ1-1	few	ASREDGWNTEAF
TRBV20-1	TRBJ2-7	-	SARGKGAHEQY
TRBV12-3/TRBV12-4	TRBJ2-4	many	ASRPDRAGKNIQY
TRBV5-1	TRBJ2-5	-	ASSLSPLAGQETQY
TRBV18	TRBJ1-4	many	ASSQSGIGNEKLF
TRBV25-1	TRBJ2-1	few	ASTGGNEQF
TRBV19	TRBJ2-7	-	ASSILAGGPSFEQY
TRBV28	TRBJ1-2	many	ASSSGTAGYT
TRBV28	TRBJ1-1	-	ASSLRGHTEAF
TRBV4-1	TRBJ2-1	few	ASSRDLNEQF
TRBV6-1	TRBJ2-7	many	ASSEVLGDPSYEQY
TRBV11-2	TRBJ1-4	many	ASSFGPNGEKLF
TRBV12-3/TRBV12-4	TRBJ2-5	few	ASSFGVVVETQY
TRBV12-3/TRBV12-4	TRBJ2-6	few	ASSLGTGTRGANVLT
TRBV11-1	TRBJ2-2	few	ASSADRPGELF
TRBV7-9	TRBJ1-2	many	ASSLEAGTSGYT
TRBV5-1	TRBJ2-1	many	ASSLGRGSSYNEQF
TRBV2	TRBJ2-3	many	ASSSRDRGADTQY
TRBV29-1	TRBJ2-1	few	SVKRRLAGGNEQF
TRBV27	TRBJ1-1	-	ASSLGPQGWIEAF
TRBV12-3/TRBV12-4	TRBJ1-2	many	ASSLNRVSDGYT
TRBV28	TRBJ2-7	many	ASSLVGNYEQY
TRBV29-1	TRBJ2-7	-	SVETGRKEQY
TRBV10-3	TRBJ2-7	many	AITPGQGARAYEQY
TRBV28	TRBJ2-1	few	ASSPTGLDEQF
TRBV24-1	TRBJ2-1	many	ATGTSLEGYNEQF
TRBV29-1	TRBJ1-2	few	SVEAYSGTYYGYT
TRBV28	TRBJ2-7	many	ASRKTGFHEQY
TRBV2	TRBJ2-1	many	ASLMKISSYNEQF
TRBV6-1	TRBJ2-1	many	ASKGQESSYNEQF
TRBV6-2/TRBV6-3	TRBJ2-4	-	ASSGFGGRERSAKNIQY
TRBV29-1	TRBJ1-2	-	SVELGGMNYGYT
TRBV5-1	TRBJ1-1	few	ASSPGHKNTEAF
TRBV11-2	TRBJ2-1	many	ASSPQPGLAGGGEF
TRBV2	TRBJ1-6	few	ASTGQGNPPLH
TRBV5-1	TRBJ1-5	many	ASSLEAGGNQPQH
TRBV11-3	TRBJ2-5	many	ASSPRGAGETQY
TRBV5-4	TRBJ2-3	-	ASSLMAEAD
TRBV3-1	TRBJ2-1	many	ASSQARLPYNEQF
TRBV20-1	TRBJ1-1	-	SARQDRGNTEAF
TRBV30	TRBJ1-1	many	AWIQGQIEAF
TRBV6-2/TRBV6-3	TRBJ1-5	-	ASSLGGMAHQPQH
TRBV5-8	TRBJ1-4	many	ASSLGQGALAEKLF
TRBV4-1	TRBJ2-1	-	ASSQDWGSGRAGNEQF
TRBV20-1	TRBJ2-3	many	SARAGTNTDTQY
TRBV12-5	TRBJ2-1	few	ASGSDSNNEQF
TRBV24-1	TRBJ2-2	many	ATEGQGTNTGELF
TRBV27	TRBJ1-2	few	ASRKTGGGYGYT
TRBV28	TRBJ2-2	many	ASTALRGNTGELF
TRBV11-2	TRBJ2-7	many	ASSSGPEYEQY
TRBV27	TRBJ2-7	-	ASSRKRAFSYEQY
TRBV13	TRBJ1-2	many	ASSLYRGPNNYGYT
TRBV11-2	TRBJ1-2	many	ASSKGQGALGYT